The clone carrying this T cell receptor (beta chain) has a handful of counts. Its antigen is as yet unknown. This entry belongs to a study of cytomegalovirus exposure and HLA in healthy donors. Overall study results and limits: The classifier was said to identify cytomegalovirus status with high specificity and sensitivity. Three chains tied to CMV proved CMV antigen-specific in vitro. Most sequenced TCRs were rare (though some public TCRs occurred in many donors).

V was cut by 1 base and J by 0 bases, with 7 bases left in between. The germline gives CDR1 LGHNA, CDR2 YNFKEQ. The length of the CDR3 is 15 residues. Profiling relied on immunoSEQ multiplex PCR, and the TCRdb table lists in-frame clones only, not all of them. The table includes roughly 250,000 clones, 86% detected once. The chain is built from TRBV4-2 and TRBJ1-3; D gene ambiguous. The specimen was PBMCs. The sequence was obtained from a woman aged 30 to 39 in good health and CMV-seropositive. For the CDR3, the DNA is TGTGCCAGCAGCCAAGGGGCAGCCTCTGGAAACACCATATATTTT. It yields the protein CASSQGAASGNTIYF.